This T cell receptor beta chain was captured by sequencing in a study of vaccination effects on CD4 cells after COVID-19. On the study more broadly: It was two doses of either the BNT162b2 or mRNA-1273 vaccine that participants received.

At the end of nine to ten days of culture, CD4+ T cells were isolated. According to the study, vaccine recipients showed no prior SARS-CoV-2 infection and negative nucleocapsid antibodies. In the cultures, half the medium was exchanged for IL-2 medium on days 3 and 7. The germline V and J ends were trimmed by 0 bases and 5 bases, with 4 bases remaining between them. The germline gives CDR1 MRHNA, CDR2 SNTAGT. This CDR3 has 13 residues. As to this clone: Its antigen is still unknown.

Broader study findings: Marked contraction was observed in infection-induced and vaccine-induced clones late after vaccination.

The data were produced by immunoSEQ multiplex PCR, yet TCRdb's version contains in-frame clones alone and is incomplete. The sample consists of fewer than 35,000 clones, approximately 60% of them appearing once. The chain uses TRBV6-4 and TRBJ2-2; D is unresolved. This receptor was obtained from a human donor who received a COVID-19 vaccine. The sample in question was CD4+ T cells from PBMCs cultured without peptide, obtained before COVID-19 vaccination. Here the CDR3 reads CASSDSTTGELFF. CDR3 in DNA: TGTGCCAGCAGTGACTCGACAACCGGGGAGCTGTTTTTT.